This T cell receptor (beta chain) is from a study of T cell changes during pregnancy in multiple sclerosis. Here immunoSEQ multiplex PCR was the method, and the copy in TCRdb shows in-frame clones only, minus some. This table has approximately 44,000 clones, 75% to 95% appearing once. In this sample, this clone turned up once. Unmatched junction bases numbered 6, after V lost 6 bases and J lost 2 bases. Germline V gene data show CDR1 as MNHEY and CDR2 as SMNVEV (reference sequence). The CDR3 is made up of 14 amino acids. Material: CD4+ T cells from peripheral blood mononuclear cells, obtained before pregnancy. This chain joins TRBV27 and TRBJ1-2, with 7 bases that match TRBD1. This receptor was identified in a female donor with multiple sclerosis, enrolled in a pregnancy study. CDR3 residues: CASSPTGQNYGYTF. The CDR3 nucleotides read TGTGCCAGCAGCCCGACAGGGCAAAACTATGGCTACACCTTC.